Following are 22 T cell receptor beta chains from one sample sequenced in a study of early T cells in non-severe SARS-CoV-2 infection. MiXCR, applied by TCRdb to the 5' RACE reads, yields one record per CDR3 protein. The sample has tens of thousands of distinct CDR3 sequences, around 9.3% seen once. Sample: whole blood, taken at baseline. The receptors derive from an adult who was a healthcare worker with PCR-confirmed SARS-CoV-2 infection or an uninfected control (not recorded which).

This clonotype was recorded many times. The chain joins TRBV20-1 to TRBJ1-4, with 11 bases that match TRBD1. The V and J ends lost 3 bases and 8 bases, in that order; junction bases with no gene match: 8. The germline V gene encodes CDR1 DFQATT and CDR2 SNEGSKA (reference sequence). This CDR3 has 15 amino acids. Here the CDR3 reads CSASRPGQGVEKLFF. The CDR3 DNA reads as TGCAGTGCTAGTCGACCGGGACAGGGGGTGGAAAAACTGTTTTTT.

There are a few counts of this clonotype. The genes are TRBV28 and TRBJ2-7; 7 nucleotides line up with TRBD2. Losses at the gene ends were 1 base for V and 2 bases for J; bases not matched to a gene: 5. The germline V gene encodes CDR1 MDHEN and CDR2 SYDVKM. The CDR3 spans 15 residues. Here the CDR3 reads CASSLLGGRAYEQYF. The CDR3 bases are TGTGCCAGCAGTTTATTGGGCGGGAGAGCCTACGAGCAGTACTTC.

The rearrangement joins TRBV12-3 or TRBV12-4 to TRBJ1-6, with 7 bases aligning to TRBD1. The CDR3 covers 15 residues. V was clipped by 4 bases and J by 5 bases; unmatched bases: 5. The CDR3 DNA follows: TGTGCCAGCAGTTCAACGGGACAGCATAATTCACCCCTCCACTTT. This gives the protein CASSSTGQHNSPLHF.

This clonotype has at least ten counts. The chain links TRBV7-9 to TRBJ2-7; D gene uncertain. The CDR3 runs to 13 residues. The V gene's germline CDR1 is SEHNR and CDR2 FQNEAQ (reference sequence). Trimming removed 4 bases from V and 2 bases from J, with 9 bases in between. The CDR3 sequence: CASSSLTTYEQYF. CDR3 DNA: TGTGCCAGCAGCTCACTGACAACCTACGAGCAGTACTTC. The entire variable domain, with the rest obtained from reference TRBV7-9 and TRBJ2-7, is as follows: DTGVSQNPRHKITKRGQNVTFRCDPISEHNRLYWYRQTLGQGPEFLTYFQNEAQLEKSRLLSDRFSAERPKGSFSTLEIQRTEQGDSAMYLCASSSLTTYEQYFGPGTRLTVT.

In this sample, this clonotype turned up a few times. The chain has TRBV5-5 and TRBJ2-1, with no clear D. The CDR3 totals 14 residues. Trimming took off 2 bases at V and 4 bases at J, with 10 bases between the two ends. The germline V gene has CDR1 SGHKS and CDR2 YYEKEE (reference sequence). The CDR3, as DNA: TGTGCCAGCAGCTTACCCCTAGTGTACAATGAGCAGTTCTTC. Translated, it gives CASSLPLVYNEQFF. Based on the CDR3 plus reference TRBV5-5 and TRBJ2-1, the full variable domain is DAGVTQSPTHLIKTRGQQVTLRCSPISGHKSVSWYQQVLGQGPQFIFQYYEKEERGRGNFPDRFSARQFPNYSSELNVNALLLGDSALYLCASSLPLVYNEQFFGPGTRLTVL.

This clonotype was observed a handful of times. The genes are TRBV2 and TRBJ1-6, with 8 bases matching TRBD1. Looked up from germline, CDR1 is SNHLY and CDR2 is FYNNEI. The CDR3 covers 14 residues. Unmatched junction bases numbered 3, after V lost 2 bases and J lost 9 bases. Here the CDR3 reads CASSESQGGSPLHF. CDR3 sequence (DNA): TGTGCCAGCAGTGAATCACAGGGGGGTTCACCCCTCCACTTT.

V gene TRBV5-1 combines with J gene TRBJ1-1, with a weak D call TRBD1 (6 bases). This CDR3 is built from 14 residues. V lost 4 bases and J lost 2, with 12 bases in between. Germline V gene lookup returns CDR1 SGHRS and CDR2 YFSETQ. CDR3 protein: CASSKDSENTEAFF. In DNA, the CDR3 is TGCGCCAGCAGCAAGGACAGCGAAAACACTGAAGCTTTCTTT.

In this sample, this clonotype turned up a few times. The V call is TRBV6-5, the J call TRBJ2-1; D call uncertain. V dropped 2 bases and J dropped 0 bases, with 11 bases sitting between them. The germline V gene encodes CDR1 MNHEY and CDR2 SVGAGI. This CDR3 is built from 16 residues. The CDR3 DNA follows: TGTGCCAGCAGTTACAGGATCCTGAGCTCCTACAATGAGCAGTTCTTC. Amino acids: CASSYRILSSYNEQFF.

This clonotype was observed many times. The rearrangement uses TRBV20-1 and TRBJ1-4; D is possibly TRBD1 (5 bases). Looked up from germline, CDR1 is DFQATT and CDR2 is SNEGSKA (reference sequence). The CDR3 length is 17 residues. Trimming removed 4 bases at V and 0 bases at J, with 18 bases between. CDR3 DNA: TGCAGTGCTACTTCTGACGCCTGGGGGTCAACTAATGAAAAACTGTTTTTT. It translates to CSATSDAWGSTNEKLFF.

The CDR3 is CASSGLTGAYEQYF. The DNA for the CDR3 is TGTGCCAGCAGCGGACTAACCGGAGCCTACGAGCAGTACTTC. The gene calls are TRBV6-1 and TRBJ2-7; possibly TRBD2 for D (6 bases). The CDR3 runs 14 residues. Looked up from germline, CDR1 is MNHNS and CDR2 is SASEGT. V gave up 6 bases and J gave up 2 bases, with 14 bases separating them.

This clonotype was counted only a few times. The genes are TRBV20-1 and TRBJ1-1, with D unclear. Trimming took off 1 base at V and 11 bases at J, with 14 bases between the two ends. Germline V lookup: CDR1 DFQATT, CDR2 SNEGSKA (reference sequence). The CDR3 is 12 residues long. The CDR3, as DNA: TGCAGTGCTAGAGTGGAGGGCGTAAGGGCTTTCTTT. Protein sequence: CSARVEGVRAFF.

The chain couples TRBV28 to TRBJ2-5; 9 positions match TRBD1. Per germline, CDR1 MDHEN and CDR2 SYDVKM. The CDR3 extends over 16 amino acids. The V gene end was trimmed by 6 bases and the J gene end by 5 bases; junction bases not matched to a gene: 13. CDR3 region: CASRPPGTGPRETQYF. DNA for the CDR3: TGTGCCAGCAGGCCTCCGGGGACAGGGCCCCGGGAGACCCAGTACTTC.

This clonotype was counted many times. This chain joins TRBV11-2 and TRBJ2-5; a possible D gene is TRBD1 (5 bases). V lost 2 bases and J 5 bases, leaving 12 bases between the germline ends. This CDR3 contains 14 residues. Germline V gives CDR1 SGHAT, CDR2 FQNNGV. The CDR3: CASSLRAGSETQYF. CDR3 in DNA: TGTGCCAGCAGCTTACGAGCAGGGTCGGAGACCCAGTACTTC.

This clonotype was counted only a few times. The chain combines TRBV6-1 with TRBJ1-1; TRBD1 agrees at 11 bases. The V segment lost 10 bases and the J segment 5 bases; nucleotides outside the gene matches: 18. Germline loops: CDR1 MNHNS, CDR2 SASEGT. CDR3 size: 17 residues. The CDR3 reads CATRRRGTGGLKTEAFF. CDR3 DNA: TGTGCCACCCGGCGAAGGGGGACAGGGGGTTTAAAGACTGAAGCTTTCTTT.

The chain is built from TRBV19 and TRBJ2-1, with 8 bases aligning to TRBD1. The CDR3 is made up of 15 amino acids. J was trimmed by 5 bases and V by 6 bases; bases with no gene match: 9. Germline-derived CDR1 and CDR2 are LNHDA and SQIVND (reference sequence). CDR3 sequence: CASRGGQGRHNEQFF. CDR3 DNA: TGTGCCAGTAGGGGAGGACAGGGAAGGCACAATGAGCAGTTCTTC.

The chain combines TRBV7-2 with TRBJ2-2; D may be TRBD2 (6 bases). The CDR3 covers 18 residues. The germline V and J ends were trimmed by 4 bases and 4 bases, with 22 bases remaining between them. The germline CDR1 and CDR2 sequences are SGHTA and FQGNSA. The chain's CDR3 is CASSWKLGGSGFTGELFF. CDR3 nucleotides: TGTGCCAGCAGCTGGAAGTTGGGGGGTAGCGGATTCACCGGGGAGCTGTTTTTT.

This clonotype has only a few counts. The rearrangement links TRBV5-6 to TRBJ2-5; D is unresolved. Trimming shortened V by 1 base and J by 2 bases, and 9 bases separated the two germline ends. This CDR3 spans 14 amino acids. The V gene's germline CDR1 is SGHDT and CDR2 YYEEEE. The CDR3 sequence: CASSLLDPQETQYF. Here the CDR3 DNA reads TGTGCCAGCAGCTTGTTGGACCCACAAGAGACCCAGTACTTC.

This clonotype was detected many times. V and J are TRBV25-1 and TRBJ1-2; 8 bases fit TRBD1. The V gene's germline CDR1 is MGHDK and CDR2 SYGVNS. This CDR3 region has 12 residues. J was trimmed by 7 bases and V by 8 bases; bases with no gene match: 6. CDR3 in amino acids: CASRTGGSGYTF. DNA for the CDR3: TGTGCCAGCCGTACAGGGGGAAGTGGCTACACCTTC.

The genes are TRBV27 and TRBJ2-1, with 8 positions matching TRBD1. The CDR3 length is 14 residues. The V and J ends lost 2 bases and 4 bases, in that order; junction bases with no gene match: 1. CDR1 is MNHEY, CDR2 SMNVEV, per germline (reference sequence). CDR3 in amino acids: CASSLQGAYNEQFF. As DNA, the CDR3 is TGTGCCAGCAGTTTACAGGGGGCTTACAATGAGCAGTTCTTC.

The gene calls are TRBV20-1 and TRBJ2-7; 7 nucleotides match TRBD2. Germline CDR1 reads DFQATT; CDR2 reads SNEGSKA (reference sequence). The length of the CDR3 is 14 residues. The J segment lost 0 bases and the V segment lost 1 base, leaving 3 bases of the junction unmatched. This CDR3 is CSARGVAGSYEQYF. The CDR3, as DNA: TGCAGTGCTAGAGGGGTAGCGGGCTCCTACGAGCAGTACTTC.

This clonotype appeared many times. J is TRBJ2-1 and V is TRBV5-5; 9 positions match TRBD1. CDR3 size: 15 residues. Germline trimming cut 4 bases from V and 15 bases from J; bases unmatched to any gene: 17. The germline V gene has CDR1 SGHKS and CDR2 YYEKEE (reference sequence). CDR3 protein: CASSGATGQGEMGFF. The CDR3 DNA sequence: TGTGCCAGCAGCGGCGCCACGGGACAGGGTGAAATGGGGTTCTTC.

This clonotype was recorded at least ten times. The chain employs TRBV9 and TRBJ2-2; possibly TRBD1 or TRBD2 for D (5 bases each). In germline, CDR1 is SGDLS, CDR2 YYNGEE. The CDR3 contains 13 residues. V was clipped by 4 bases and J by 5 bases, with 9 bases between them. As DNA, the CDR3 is TGTGCCAGCAGCCCAGGGACGACCGGGGAGCTGTTTTTT. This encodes CASSPGTTGELFF.